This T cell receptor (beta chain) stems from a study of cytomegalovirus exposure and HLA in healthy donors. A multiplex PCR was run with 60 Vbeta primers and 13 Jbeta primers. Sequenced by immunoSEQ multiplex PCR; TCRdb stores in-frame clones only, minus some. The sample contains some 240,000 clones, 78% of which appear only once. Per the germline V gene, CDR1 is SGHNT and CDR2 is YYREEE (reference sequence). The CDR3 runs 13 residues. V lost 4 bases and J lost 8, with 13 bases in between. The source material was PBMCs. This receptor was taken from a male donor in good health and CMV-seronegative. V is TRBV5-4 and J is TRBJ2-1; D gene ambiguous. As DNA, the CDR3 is TGTGCCAGCAGCCGAACAGACGCCGATGAGCAGTTCTTC. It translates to CASSRTDADEQFF.